This entry concerns a single T cell receptor beta chain. What it recognizes is unknown. Here the CDR3 omits its conserved ending phenylalanine or tryptophan, so a read error is the likely source. No cell sorting was done before RNA was extracted from the tissue. Newly diagnosed lung cancer patients had thoracic surgery in China, August–late 2014, without prior chemotherapy. The sample comes from a study of tumor and adjacent non-tumor tissue in lung cancer. Study-wide context: About 4.17 million productive TCRbeta reads were obtained per sample on average.

A modified ARM-PCR protocol with three rounds of nested PCR amplified TCRbeta. TCRdb re-called the multiplex PCR reads with MiXCR, one entry per CDR3 protein. Among 95,000 to 150,000 distinct CDR3 sequences listed, around three fifths were seen once. The study, taken as a whole, reports: TCR diversity was significantly greater in tumor than normal lung tissue.

The CDR3 is 14 amino acids. Losses at the gene ends were 1 base for V and 3 bases for J; bases not matched to a gene: 1. The germline V gene encodes CDR1 SGHAT and CDR2 FQDESV (reference sequence). This clonotype was sampled from a man younger than 45 with non-small cell lung cancer. The sequenced material came from lung tumor tissue. This chain links TRBV11-1 with TRBJ1-1; 8 bases agree with TRBD1. The CDR3 region is CASSLETGDTEAFH. For the CDR3, the DNA is TGTGCCAGCAGCTTAGAGACAGGGGACACTGAAGCTTTCCAT.